The clone carrying this T cell receptor (beta chain) turned up a few times. The CDR3 is 15 residues long. Germline V gene lookup returns CDR1 MGHRA and CDR2 YSYEKL. V was trimmed by 4 bases and J by 2 bases, leaving 14 bases between them. RNA transcripts gave rise to amplified TCR beta CDR3 regions. Using the HTBI primer set, a first-round RT-PCR was run on the TCR CDR3. TCRdb re-derived calls from the multiplex PCR reads in MiXCR, one entry per CDR3 protein. The data hold 300,000 to 400,000 distinct CDR3 sequences, with around 13% observed a single time. The data were obtained in a study of T cells in Graves' hyperthyroidism and ophthalmopathy.

The chain carries TRBV4-1 and TRBJ2-5; no definite D call. The sequence derives from a woman aged 18-35 years with Graves' hyperthyroidism. The sample consisted of blood. CDR3 sequence: CASSRPAALQETQYF. The CDR3 DNA sequence: TGCGCCAGCAGCCGCCCGGCCGCACTTCAAGAGACCCAGTACTTC.